This TCR beta chain was recovered during a study of T cells in localized non-small cell lung cancer. Findings of the study overall: The greatest T cell clonality was found in uninvolved adjacent lung (higher than in tumor). Adjacent lung had a median approximately 57 of the 100 largest tumor clones. With higher T cell density in blood came longer overall survival.

The data were produced by immunoSEQ multiplex PCR, yet TCRdb's version contains in-frame clones alone and is incomplete. The table has about 130,000 clones, approximately 88% seen once. CDR3 length equals 14 residues. The germline gives CDR1 ENHRY, CDR2 SYGVKD. V lost 6 bases, J lost 4 bases, and 16 bases lay in between. Comment on this clone: Its cognate antigen is unknown.

The specimen was peripheral blood, collected before any cancer treatment. This TCR was recovered from an older female donor with stage I lung adenocarcinoma. The chain has TRBV10-3 and TRBJ2-7; TRBD1 or TRBD2 may be the D gene (5 bases each). In DNA, the CDR3 is TGTGCCATCAGCACAGGTTCGGGGCCATACGAGCAGTACTTC. Protein sequence: CAISTGSGPYEQYF.